Described below is a single TCR beta chain sequence and its context. The antigen remains undetermined. In every patient, relapse followed autologous stem cell transplantation, while exposure to brentuximab vedotin differed. The data were produced by immunoSEQ multiplex PCR, yet TCRdb's version contains in-frame clones alone and is incomplete. Of about 100,000 clones listed, around nine tenths are singletons. This record comes from a study of PD-1 blockade in classical Hodgkin lymphoma. The CDR3 has 16 residues. Germline CDR1 and CDR2: SGDLS and YYNGEE. The trim removed 5 bases at V and 3 bases at J, leaving 9 bases unmatched. Whole-study results and caveats: The study found complete responders had baseline diversity similar to newly diagnosed patients.

The source was peripheral blood mononuclear cells (PBMCs), collected before the second cycle of nivolumab. The source is a human donor with classical Hodgkin lymphoma. The rearrangement joins TRBV9 to TRBJ2-5; TRBD2 aligns across 11 bases. The CDR3 spells CASRAPGLADEETQYF. The CDR3 coding sequence is TGTGCCAGCAGGGCGCCGGGACTAGCGGATGAAGAGACCCAGTACTTC.